Sequencing of this TCR beta chain was carried out in a study of control samples from healthy donors and cancer patients. The table came from immunoSEQ multiplex PCR; TCRdb's copy has only in-frame clones and leaves some out. The profile shows tens of thousands of clones, about 88% of them singletons. J was trimmed by 2 bases and V by 1 base; bases with no gene match: 6. Germline values: CDR1 SGHTA, CDR2 FQGNSA. The CDR3 is made up of 16 amino acids. The receptor comes from a woman between 65 and 79 years old in good health. V is TRBV7-2 and J is TRBJ1-2, with 8 bases aligning to TRBD1. Sequences were obtained from blood. The chain's CDR3 is CASSLGGAGGNYGYTF. CDR3 in DNA: TGTGCCAGCAGCTTAGGGGGGGCAGGGGGCAACTATGGCTACACCTTC.